This note documents a single TCR beta chain sequence. The antigen is not known. With 9 bases clipped from V and 5 bases from J, the junction kept 10 bases outside the gene matches. This CDR3 contains 17 residues. From germline, CDR1 is WNHNN and CDR2 SYGVQD (reference sequence). The study reverse transcribed the entire isolated RNA, so it sequenced expressed TCRB transcripts. The study sequenced naive, central memory and regulatory T cell samples to an average of roughly 4 million reads. The table came from immunoSEQ multiplex PCR; TCRdb's copy has only in-frame clones and leaves some out. The table lists approximately 38,000 clones, around 48% of them singletons. The entry originates in a study of beta chain features in type 1 diabetes. Study conclusions and caveats: Any HLA type influence on TCRB rearrangement was left unresolved here. The study found that naive, central memory and Treg TCRB repertoires appeared more similar in patients than in healthy donors.

Material for sequencing was central memory CD4+ T cells from blood. The chain combines TRBV10-1 with TRBJ2-1; TRBD2 agrees at 16 bases. This receptor was identified in a woman aged 18 to 35 in good health. The CDR3, as DNA: TGCGCCAGGGGGACTAGCGGGAGGGGGGGGAGAAACAATGAGCAGTTCTTC. This codes for CARGTSGRGGRNNEQFF.